These T cell receptor beta chains were read from a single sample in a study of T cell repertoires in cytomegalovirus infection. TCRdb analysed the reads with MiXCR anew, one entry per CDR3 protein. In the table there are around 310,000 distinct CDR3 sequences, roughly 17% of which are singletons. Sequenced input: PBMCs. The receptor set was obtained from a human donor in good health (CMV status not recorded). Some clones in this sample may be carry-over from other donors' samples. Both conserved end residues are part of each CDR3. The D gene is left open where the match is weak. A row's size may be missing; if present it is once, few, many or a size class.

J gene,V gene,D gene,clone size,CDR3 protein
TRBJ2-2,TRBV4-2,TRBD2,NA,CASSPRRGGRPGELFF
TRBJ2-3,TRBV19,NA,few,CASSRGQGSWADTQYF
TRBJ2-2,TRBV2,TRBD1,NA,CASSVGQGRNTGELFF
TRBJ1-2,TRBV5-1,TRBD1,many,CASSVGTDPRRTYGYTF
TRBJ1-6,TRBV28,NA,NA,CASSLITNSPLHF
TRBJ1-1,TRBV6-1,NA,few,CASSVEVGNTEAFF
TRBJ1-5,TRBV6-1,NA,many,CASSREDQPQHF
TRBJ2-1,TRBV7-2,NA,many,CASSFDDGVHNEQFF
TRBJ1-5,TRBV28,NA,many,CASVRPGRTNQPQHF
TRBJ2-2,TRBV7-8,TRBD2,many,CASSLAQRGAAGELFF
TRBJ2-5,TRBV3-1,NA,NA,CASSQVLLETQYF
TRBJ1-1,TRBV2,TRBD1,NA,CASSGPGQGEAFF
TRBJ2-5,TRBV28,TRBD1,NA,CASTPGQAETQYF
TRBJ2-1,TRBV28,NA,NA,CASSPLPGLAMKQFF
TRBJ2-6,TRBV7-9,NA,many,CASSLRSRQGFGANVLTF
TRBJ2-7,TRBV18,NA,NA,CASSPIGPYEQYF
TRBJ2-5,TRBV7-6,TRBD1,many,CASRPETGGRGETQYF
TRBJ2-3,TRBV6-6,TRBD1,NA,CASSRTPGQGKDTQYF
TRBJ1-2,TRBV20-1,NA,NA,CSARDHMGGYGYTF
TRBJ1-6,TRBV7-2,NA,many,CASSGRGGAGNSPLHF
TRBJ2-1,TRBV28,TRBD1,many,CASRGTGRSYNEQFF
TRBJ2-2,TRBV7-8,NA,many,CASSKYGGNTGELFF
TRBJ1-4,TRBV7-2,NA,many,CASSLGGSEKLFF
TRBJ1-1,TRBV7-6,TRBD1,NA,CASSARQGDSNTEAFF
TRBJ2-1,TRBV7-9,TRBD2,many,CASSLEIAGGNNEQFF
TRBJ1-2,TRBV27,NA,NA,CASSAWGRNYGYTF
TRBJ2-1,TRBV2,NA,few,CASTMENEQFF
TRBJ2-1,TRBV7-3,NA,once,CASSSRELINEQFF
TRBJ1-1,TRBV7-2,NA,many,CASSSSGASPEAFF
TRBJ2-3,TRBV4-3,NA,many,CASSQERGMQEDTQYF
TRBJ1-6,TRBV4-2,TRBD1,many,CASSRDPGQQPNSPLHF
TRBJ1-1,TRBV11-2,NA,many,CASSLLGTAGAEAFF
TRBJ2-1,TRBV10-3,NA,NA,CAISERMGNNEQFF
TRBJ1-1,TRBV4-3,NA,NA,CASSQDRLGGLLAFF
TRBJ2-6,TRBV7-2,NA,many,CASSPGGAGANVLTF
TRBJ1-2,TRBV4-1,NA,NA,CASSQPTRDATYGYTF
TRBJ2-3,TRBV10-3,NA,few,CAISESADTQYF